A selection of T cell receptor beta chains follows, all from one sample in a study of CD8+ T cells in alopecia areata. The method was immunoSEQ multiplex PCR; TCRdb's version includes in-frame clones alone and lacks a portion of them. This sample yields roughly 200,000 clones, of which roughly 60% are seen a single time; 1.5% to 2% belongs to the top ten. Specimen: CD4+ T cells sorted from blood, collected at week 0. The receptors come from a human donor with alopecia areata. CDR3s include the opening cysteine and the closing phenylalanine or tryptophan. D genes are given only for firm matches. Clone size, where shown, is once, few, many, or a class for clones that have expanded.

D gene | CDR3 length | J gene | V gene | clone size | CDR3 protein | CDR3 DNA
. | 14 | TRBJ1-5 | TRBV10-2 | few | CAAGMGGYRQPQHF | TGCGCCGCAGGGATGGGGGGTTATCGCCAGCCCCAGCATTTT
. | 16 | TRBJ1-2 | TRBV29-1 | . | CSVEPLGQGTNYGYTF | TGCAGCGTTGAGCCCCTAGGGCAGGGCACTAACTATGGCTACACCTTC
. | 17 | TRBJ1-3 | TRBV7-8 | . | CASSLADQVVGGNTIYF | TGTGCCAGCAGCTTAGCGGACCAGGTTGTCGGGGGAAACACCATATATTTT
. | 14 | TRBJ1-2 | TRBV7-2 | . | CASSLDPANYGYTF | TGTGCCAGCAGCCTCGACCCAGCTAACTATGGCTACACCTTC
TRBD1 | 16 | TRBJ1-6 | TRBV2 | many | CASSEPPDRAYSPLHF | TGTGCCAGCAGTGAACCCCCGGACAGGGCTTATTCACCCCTCCACTTT
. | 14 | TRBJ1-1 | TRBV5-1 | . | CASSLSTVNTEAFF | TGCGCCAGCAGCTTGAGCACGGTGAACACTGAAGCTTTCTTT
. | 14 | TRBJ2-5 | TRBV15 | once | CATRETDLQETQYF | TGTGCCACCAGGGAGACGGATCTCCAAGAGACCCAGTACTTC
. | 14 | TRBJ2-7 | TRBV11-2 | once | CASSSTGSGYEQYF | TGTGCCAGCAGCTCTACAGGGTCTGGCTACGAGCAGTACTTC
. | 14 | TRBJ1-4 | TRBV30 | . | CAWSGREGEEKLFF | TGTGCCTGGAGTGGCCGGGAGGGGGAAGAAAAACTGTTTTTT
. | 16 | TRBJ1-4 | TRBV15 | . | CATSPQGPGLNEKLFF | TGTGCCACCAGCCCCCAAGGACCAGGGCTTAATGAAAAACTGTTTTTT
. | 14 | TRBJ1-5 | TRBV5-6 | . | CASSPAPGNQPQHF | TGTGCCAGCAGCCCCGCACCCGGCAATCAGCCCCAGCATTTT
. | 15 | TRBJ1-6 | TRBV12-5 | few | CASGLAQGMNSPLHF | TGTGCTAGTGGTTTAGCCCAGGGGATGAATTCACCCCTCCACTTT
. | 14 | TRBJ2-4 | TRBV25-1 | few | CASSEGGAKNIQYF | TGTGCCAGCAGTGAAGGGGGGGCCAAAAACATTCAGTACTTC
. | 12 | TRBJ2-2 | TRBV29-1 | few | CSVRASRGRSFF | TGCAGCGTTCGGGCGTCGAGAGGACGATCGTTTTTT
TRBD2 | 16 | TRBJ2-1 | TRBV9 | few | CASSSAGLDTHNEQFF | TGTGCCAGCAGCTCAGCGGGGCTGGACACCCACAATGAGCAGTTCTTC
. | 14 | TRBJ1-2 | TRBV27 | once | CASSLSQGGVGYTF | TGTGCCAGCAGTTTATCTCAGGGTGGTGTTGGCTACACCTTC
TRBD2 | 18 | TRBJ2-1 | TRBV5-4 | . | CASSLASGGPGMNNEQFF | TGTGCCAGCAGCTTGGCTAGCGGGGGGCCGGGAATGAACAATGAGCAGTTCTTC
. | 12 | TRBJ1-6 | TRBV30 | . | CAWNLRGSPLHF | TGTGCCTGGAACCTAAGGGGTTCACCCCTCCACTTT
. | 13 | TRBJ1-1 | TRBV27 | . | CASSFAANTEAFF | TGTGCCAGCAGTTTCGCAGCGAACACTGAAGCTTTCTTT
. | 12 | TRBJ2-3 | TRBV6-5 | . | CASRGPTDTQYF | TGTGCCAGCAGGGGACCCACAGATACGCAGTATTTT
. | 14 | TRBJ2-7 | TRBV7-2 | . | CASSLGTLRHEQYF | TGTGCCAGCAGCCTCGGGACCCTGAGGCACGAGCAGTACTTC